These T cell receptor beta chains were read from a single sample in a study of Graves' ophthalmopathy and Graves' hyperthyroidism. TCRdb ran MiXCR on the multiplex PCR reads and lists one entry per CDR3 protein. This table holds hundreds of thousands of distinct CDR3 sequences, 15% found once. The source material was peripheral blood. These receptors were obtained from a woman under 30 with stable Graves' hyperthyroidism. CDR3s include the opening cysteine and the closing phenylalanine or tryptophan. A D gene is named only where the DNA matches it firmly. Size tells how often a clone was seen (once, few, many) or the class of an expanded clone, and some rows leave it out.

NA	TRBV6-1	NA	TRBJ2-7	CASSPGQGRLDEQYF	TGTGCCAGCAGCCCGGGACAAGGCAGGTTGGACGAGCAGTACTTC
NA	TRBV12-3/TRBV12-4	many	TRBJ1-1	CASTPGGIQGSTEAFF	TGTGCCAGCACCCCAGGAGGGATACAGGGTTCCACTGAAGCTTTCTTT
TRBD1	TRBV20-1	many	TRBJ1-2	CSAGTVASYGYTF	TGCAGTGCTGGGACAGTTGCTTCCTATGGCTACACCTTC
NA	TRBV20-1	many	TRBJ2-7	CSARYLRSYEQYF	TGCAGTGCTAGATATCTGCGCTCCTACGAGCAGTACTTC
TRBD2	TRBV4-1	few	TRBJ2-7	CASSQATIGTSGGSHEQYF	TGCGCCAGCAGCCAAGCTACGATCGGGACTAGCGGGGGGAGTCACGAGCAGTACTTC
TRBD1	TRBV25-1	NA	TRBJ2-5	CVSSELAGGETQYF	TGTGTCAGCAGTGAATTGGCAGGGGGAGAGACCCAGTACTTC
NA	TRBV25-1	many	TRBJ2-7	CASSELVGQYF	TGTGCCAGCAGTGAATTGGTGGGGCAGTACTTC
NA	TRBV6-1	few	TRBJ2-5	CASSEGIGPQETQYF	TGTGCCAGCAGTGAAGGAATAGGGCCCCAAGAGACCCAGTACTTC
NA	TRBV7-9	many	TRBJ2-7	CASSGIGNSYEQYF	TGTGCCAGCAGCGGGATCGGGAACTCCTACGAGCAGTACTTC
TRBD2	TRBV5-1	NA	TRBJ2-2	CASSLVLAGLNTGELFF	TGCGCCAGCAGCTTGGTCCTAGCGGGCTTGAACACCGGGGAGCTGTTTTTT
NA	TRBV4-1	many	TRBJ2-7	CASSQSWISSYEQYF	TGCGCCAGCAGCCAATCCTGGATTAGCTCCTACGAGCAGTACTTC
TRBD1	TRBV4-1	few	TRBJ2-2	CASSQDMSRGQGPTGELFF	TGCGCCAGCAGCCAAGATATGAGTCGTGGACAGGGACCCACCGGGGAGCTGTTTTTT
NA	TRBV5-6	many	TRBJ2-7	CASSFVPGREHYEQYF	TGTGCCAGCAGCTTTGTCCCGGGACGGGAACACTACGAGCAGTACTTC
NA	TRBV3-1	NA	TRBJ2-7	CASSPSFQGPSEQYF	TGTGCCAGCAGCCCCTCGTTTCAGGGGCCTTCGGAGCAGTACTTC
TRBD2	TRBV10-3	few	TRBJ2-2	CAPTWTSGGRNTGELFF	TGTGCCCCCACCTGGACTAGCGGGGGTAGGAACACCGGGGAGCTGTTTTTT
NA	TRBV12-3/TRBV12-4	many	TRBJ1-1	CASSLGVSTEAFF	TGTGCCAGCAGTTTAGGGGTGAGCACTGAAGCTTTCTTT
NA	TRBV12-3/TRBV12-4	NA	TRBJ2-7	CASSPYESYEQYF	TGTGCCAGCAGCCCTTATGAGTCCTACGAGCAGTACTTC
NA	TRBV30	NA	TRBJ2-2	CAWSPGGTGELFF	TGTGCCTGGAGTCCCGGGGGTACCGGGGAGCTGTTTTTT
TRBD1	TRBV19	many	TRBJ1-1	CASSITTGRVNTEAFF	TGTGCCAGTAGTATTACGACAGGGAGAGTGAACACTGAAGCTTTCTTT
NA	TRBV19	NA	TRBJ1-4	CSSRPRGVVEKLFF	TGTTCCAGTAGGCCCCGCGGGGTTGTTGAAAAACTGTTTTTT
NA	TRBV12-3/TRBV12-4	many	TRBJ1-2	CASSLTGHYGYTF	TGTGCCAGCAGTTTAACAGGCCACTATGGCTACACCTTC
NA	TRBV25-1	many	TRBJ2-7	CASTGLGEQYF	TGTGCCAGCACAGGGTTGGGCGAGCAGTACTTC
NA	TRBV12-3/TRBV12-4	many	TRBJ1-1	CASSPPLSANTEAFF	TGTGCCAGCAGTCCCCCTTTGTCGGCGAACACTGAAGCTTTCTTT
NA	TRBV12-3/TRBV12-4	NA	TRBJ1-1	CASSGQGRSEAFF	TGTGCCAGCAGCGGACAAGGCAGGTCTGAAGCTTTCTTT
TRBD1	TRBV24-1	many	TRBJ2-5	CATSDLGTGQETQYF	TGTGCCACCAGTGATTTGGGGACAGGTCAAGAGACCCAGTACTTC
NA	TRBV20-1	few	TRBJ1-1	CSARDPGHPSTEAFF	TGCAGTGCTAGAGATCCGGGACACCCGAGCACTGAAGCTTTCTTT
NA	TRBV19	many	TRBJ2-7	CASRTKGEQYF	TGTGCCAGTCGTACAAAGGGGGAGCAGTACTTC
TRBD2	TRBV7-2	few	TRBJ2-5	CASSRSGGRETQYF	TGTGCCAGCAGCCGAAGCGGGGGCCGAGAGACCCAGTACTTC
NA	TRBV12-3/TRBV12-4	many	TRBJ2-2	CASEGGELFF	TGTGCCAGCGAGGGCGGGGAGCTGTTTTTT
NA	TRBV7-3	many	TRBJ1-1	CASSSDKNTEAFF	TGTGCCAGCAGCTCGGACAAGAACACTGAAGCTTTCTTT
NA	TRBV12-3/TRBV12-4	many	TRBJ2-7	CASSLPNRAYEQYF	TGTGCCAGCAGTTTACCCAACAGGGCCTACGAGCAGTACTTC
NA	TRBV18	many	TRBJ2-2	CASSPGVGELFF	TGTGCCAGCTCACCAGGGGTCGGGGAGCTGTTTTTT
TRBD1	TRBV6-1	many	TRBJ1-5	CASRDLGTGPNQPQHF	TGTGCCAGCAGGGACCTAGGGACAGGGCCAAATCAGCCCCAGCATTTT
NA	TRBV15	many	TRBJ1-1	CATSINGNTEAFF	TGTGCCACCAGCATCAATGGGAACACTGAAGCTTTCTTT
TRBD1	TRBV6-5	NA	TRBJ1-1	CASSYQGGRNTEAFF	TGTGCCAGCAGTTATCAGGGGGGTAGGAACACTGAAGCTTTCTTT
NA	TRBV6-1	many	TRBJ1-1	CASSERENTEAFF	TGTGCCAGCAGTGAAAGGGAGAACACTGAAGCTTTCTTT
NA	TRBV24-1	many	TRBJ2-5	CATSQPRGGDAETQYF	TGTGCCACCAGTCAACCGAGAGGAGGGGATGCAGAGACCCAGTACTTC
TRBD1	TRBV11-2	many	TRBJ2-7	CASSLHPPGTGGEQYF	TGTGCCAGCAGCTTACATCCCCCCGGCACAGGGGGCGAGCAGTACTTC
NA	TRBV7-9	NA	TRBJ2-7	CASSLNPGPEQYF	TGTGCCAGCAGCTTGAATCCAGGGCCCGAGCAGTACTTC
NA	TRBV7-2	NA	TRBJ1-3	CASSLRAGENTIYF	TGTGCCAGCAGCTTAAGGGCAGGGGAGAACACCATATATTTT
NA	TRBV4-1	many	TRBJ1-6	CASSPGTDSPLHF	TGCGCCAGCAGCCCCGGGACGGATTCACCCCTCCACTTT
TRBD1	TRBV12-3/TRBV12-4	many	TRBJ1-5	CASSWAGTGNQPQHF	TGTGCCAGCAGCTGGGCCGGGACAGGCAATCAGCCCCAGCATTTT
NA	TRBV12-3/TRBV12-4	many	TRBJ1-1	CASSFRGTVPEAFF	TGTGCCAGCAGTTTTAGAGGGACGGTCCCTGAAGCTTTCTTT
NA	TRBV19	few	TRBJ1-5	CASTVGSRSNQPQHF	TGTGCCAGTACCGTGGGGTCGAGGAGCAATCAGCCCCAGCATTTT
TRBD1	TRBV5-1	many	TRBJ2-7	CASSNQGAAYEQYF	TGCGCCAGCAGCAACCAGGGGGCGGCCTACGAGCAGTACTTC
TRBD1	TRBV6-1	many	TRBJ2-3	CASSRPGQGTDTQYF	TGTGCCAGCAGCAGACCGGGACAGGGAACAGATACGCAGTATTTT
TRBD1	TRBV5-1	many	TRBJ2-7	CASSPGVGTDYYEQYF	TGCGCCAGCAGCCCGGGTGTCGGGACAGACTATTACGAGCAGTACTTC
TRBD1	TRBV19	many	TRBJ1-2	CASSTTGSGYTF	TGTGCCAGTAGTACGACAGGGAGTGGCTACACCTTC
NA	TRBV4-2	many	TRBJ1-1	CASSQVMERRNTEAFF	TGTGCCAGCAGCCAAGTAATGGAAAGGCGGAACACTGAAGCTTTCTTT
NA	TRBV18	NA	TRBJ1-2	CASSPAWGQAAGGYTF	TGTGCCAGCTCACCAGCCTGGGGGCAGGCCGCGGGAGGCTACACCTTC
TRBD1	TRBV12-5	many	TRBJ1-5	CASGFPQGAGQPQHF	TGTGCTAGTGGTTTTCCTCAGGGGGCTGGACAGCCCCAGCATTTT
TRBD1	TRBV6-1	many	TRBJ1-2	CASRGQGLGGYTF	TGTGCCAGCAGAGGACAGGGTTTAGGCGGCTACACCTTC
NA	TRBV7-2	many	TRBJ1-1	CASSLTGSRAFF	TGTGCCAGCAGCTTGACCGGCAGCCGGGCTTTCTTT
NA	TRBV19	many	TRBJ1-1	CASNNPENTEAFF	TGTGCCAGTAACAATCCAGAGAACACTGAAGCTTTCTTT
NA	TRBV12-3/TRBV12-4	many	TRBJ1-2	CASSSRPHGYTF	TGTGCCAGCAGTTCTCGCCCCCATGGCTACACCTTC
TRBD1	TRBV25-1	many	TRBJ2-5	CASTPGTVETQYF	TGTGCCAGCACCCCCGGGACAGTAGAGACCCAGTACTTC
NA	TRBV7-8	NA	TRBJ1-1	CASSLLYKNTEAFF	TGTGCCAGCAGCTTGCTCTACAAGAACACTGAAGCTTTCTTT
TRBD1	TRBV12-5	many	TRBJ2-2	CASGTPTGSTGELFF	TGTGCTAGTGGTACTCCGACAGGGAGCACCGGGGAGCTGTTTTTT
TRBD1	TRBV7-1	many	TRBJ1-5	CASSSRNGQGRKGSNQPQHF	TGTGCCAGCAGCTCTAGGAATGGACAGGGAAGGAAAGGCAGCAATCAGCCCCAGCATTTT